What follows is one T cell receptor beta chain and its context. Its cognate antigen has yet to be identified. The junction departs from the called germline gene at one end, perhaps through a read error. The data derive from a study of blood T cells in healthy people across ages (dated by TCRdb to the mid-2010s). Looking at the study overall: In model experiments, template switching captured about one uniquely barcoded TCR beta cDNA molecule for every two T cells. Age-related changes in TCR beta repertoire diversity were measured in the study by deep sequencing normalized with unique cDNA molecular identifiers. The donors were divided into four age groups: young (average about 15 years), middle-aged (roughly 40), aged (about 56) and long-lived (around 87). To avoid experimental bias, donors of different ages were randomly spread across the sequencing lanes. Using the same blood draw, the study looked at two additional independent replicas of 1 million unique cDNA reads for two donors, one aged 18 to 30 and the other aged 80 or older. The full study reports these points: The long-lived group showed more naive CD4+ T cells, fewer expanded clones and increased TCR diversity than the aged group, suggesting age selection. Conclusive comparison of naive and antigen-experienced compartments was prevented by the profiling of bulk unsorted PBMCs. As age increased, observed TCR beta diversity per million T cells dropped in a roughly linear way, and a significant reduction was already evident by age 40. Estimates of total diversity based on one million sequenced T cells were considered lower bounds and underestimates. Because the CMV infection status of the donors was unknown, age-related changes in expanded clonotypes may potentially have been confounded. A strong correlation was found between observed TCR beta diversity and the percentage of naive T cells measured by flow cytometry.

The donors were roughly 40 Caucasian individuals from Russia, aged 6 to 90 years, who were systemically healthy. Each donor gave 9.5 to 10 milliliters of peripheral blood, drawn into EDTA-treated Vacutainer tubes. Ficoll-Paque density-gradient centrifugation was used to isolate PBMCs, with at least 6.5 million per sample. Total RNA was extracted from PBMCs with Trizol reagent, with at least 6 micrograms obtained per sample. For every donor, an aliquot of PBMCs went through flow cytometry to measure the percentages of naive CD45RAhigh/CD27high T cells. The CDR3 sequence holds 16 residues, the cysteine and phenylalanine included. Only CDR3 DNA remains: 48 bases, in frame from the first base. The germline V gene (reference sequence) supplies CDR1 SGHNT and CDR2 YYREEE. Library preparation used 5' RACE. Sequencing was performed on an Illumina HiSeq 2500. A second PCR of about 6 to 11 cycles was run with a J-beta primer mix and a sample-barcoded 5' primer. A unique molecular identifier was introduced onto each TCR beta cDNA molecule by a template-switch 5' adaptor carrying 12 random nucleotides. At least 2.5 million CDR3-containing paired-end reads were obtained from each sample. First-strand cDNA was synthesized from all RNA with the Mint cDNA synthesis kit, primed by a TRBC-specific oligonucleotide. Following uracil-DNA glycosylase treatment, all cDNA underwent a first 18-cycle PCR with the universal primers M1SS and BC2_uni_R. The authors' analysis ran thus. For normalization, 1 million high-quality reads were randomly selected from each sample, with every read carrying a distinct molecular identifier. Reads sharing molecular identifiers were discarded rather than binned into consensus sequences. CDR3 identification, clonotype clustering and error correction used MiTCR with a Q25 quality threshold and the strictest error-elimination algorithm. A nonparametric unseen species model with Euler transformation was used to estimate lower-bound total TCR beta diversity. TCRdb took the public reads, trimmed them with fastp at Q25, ran MiXCR for clone calling and kept in-frame beta chains. Here each entry gathers all rows of one CDR3 protein and keeps the most common genes and DNA. TCRdb's processing, not the study's, gives the V and J calls here. Within this sample are 700,000 or so distinct CDR3 sequences, with around 41% of them counted one time only. The top ten clones comprise approximately 29% of the sample.

The specimen was blood. This clonotype was obtained from a man older than 75 in good health. The sequence links TRBV5-4 to TRBJ2-6; perhaps TRBD2 is the D gene, with 5 bases matching. The sequence in DNA is TGTGCCAGCAGCTTGGCCGGGGTCTCTGGGGTCAACGTCCTGACTTTC. Its coded protein is CASSLAGVSGVNVLTF.